This is a list of T cell receptor beta chains from one sample in a study of post-analysis software for immune sequencing data. MiXCR, applied by TCRdb to the PCR reads, yields one record per CDR3 protein. The data show more than 450,000 distinct CDR3 sequences, with approximately 34% seen just once and approximately 6% held by the top ten. The material sequenced was blood. The receptors were gathered from a girl between 2 and 17 years old with multiple sclerosis. Each CDR3 is given with its conserved first and last residue. A D gene is named only where the DNA matches it firmly. Size tells how often a clone was seen (once, few, many) or the class of an expanded clone, and some rows leave it out.

-	TRBV10-3	TRBJ2-5	TRBD2	CAISESGGRTSGGKETQYF	TGTGCCATCAGTGAGTCTGGGGGCCGGACTAGCGGGGGAAAAGAGACCCAGTACTTC
-	TRBV27	TRBJ2-1	-	CASSPLGRNEQFF	TGTGCCAGCAGTCCGCTAGGGAGAAATGAGCAGTTCTTC
-	TRBV28	TRBJ2-5	-	CASSPGFKETQYF	TGTGCCAGCAGTCCGGGGTTTAAAGAGACCCAGTACTTC
-	TRBV6-1	TRBJ2-5	-	CASIRGLQETQYF	TGTGCCAGCATCCGGGGGCTTCAAGAGACCCAGTACTTC
-	TRBV1	TRBJ1-2	-	CTSSQDRGGNGGSGYTF	TGCACCAGCAGCCAAGATAGGGGAGGTAACGGAGGGAGCGGCTACACCTTC
-	TRBV6-5	TRBJ2-5	-	CASGGALTQYF	TGTGCCAGCGGTGGGGCGCTGACCCAGTACTTC
few	TRBV7-8	TRBJ2-7	-	CASSLAGRRTVRYEQYF	TGTGCCAGCAGCTTAGCGGGACGGAGGACCGTCAGGTACGAGCAGTACTTC
-	TRBV20-1	TRBJ1-4	-	CSARVPPRGNEKLFF	TGCAGTGCTAGAGTCCCTCCCAGGGGTAATGAAAAACTGTTTTTT
few	TRBV12-3/TRBV12-4	TRBJ1-5	-	CASRSGPYNQPQHF	TGTGCCAGCAGATCCGGGCCTTACAATCAGCCCCAGCATTTT
many	TRBV29-1	TRBJ1-5	TRBD1	CSVGTGNQPQHF	TGCAGCGTAGGGACAGGGAATCAGCCCCAGCATTTT
few	TRBV4-2	TRBJ1-1	-	CASSQDRGGAPEAFF	TGTGCCAGCAGCCAAGATCGAGGAGGGGCCCCTGAAGCTTTCTTT
-	TRBV5-6	TRBJ1-2	TRBD1	CASSFQGDYGYTF	TGTGCCAGCAGCTTCCAGGGGGATTATGGCTACACCTTC
-	TRBV11-2	TRBJ1-6	-	CASSPDNNSPLHF	TGTGCCAGCAGCCCAGACAATAATTCACCCCTCCACTTT
-	TRBV5-1	TRBJ2-7	-	CASSLGAPTYEQYF	TGCGCCAGCAGCTTGGGGGCCCCCACCTACGAGCAGTACTTC
-	TRBV20-1	TRBJ2-7	-	CSTRGRIQLGEQYF	TGCAGTACTAGAGGACGGATACAGTTGGGGGAGCAGTACTTC
-	TRBV11-2	TRBJ1-1	-	CASSLAPDREAFF	TGTGCCAGCAGCTTAGCTCCTGACAGGGAAGCTTTCTTT
-	TRBV14	TRBJ1-2	-	CASSQDFRGAKGYTF	TGTGCCAGCAGCCAAGATTTCCGGGGGGCGAAGGGCTACACCTTC
-	TRBV18	TRBJ2-1	-	CASSSRQMNEQFF	TGTGCCAGCTCAAGCCGACAGATGAATGAGCAGTTCTTC
few	TRBV7-3	TRBJ1-2	TRBD1	CASSPRTGGPYGYTF	TGTGCCAGCAGCCCCCGGACAGGCGGTCCCTATGGCTACACCTTC
few	TRBV20-1	TRBJ2-7	TRBD1	CSARRGQGPLEQYF	TGCAGTGCTAGAAGGGGACAGGGTCCTCTCGAGCAGTACTTC
-	TRBV20-1	TRBJ1-6	-	CSAMAQSPLHF	TGCAGTGCTATGGCTCAGTCACCCCTCCACTTT
-	TRBV10-3	TRBJ1-1	-	CAITGTPNTEAFF	TGTGCCATCACCGGGACCCCTAACACTGAAGCTTTCTTT
few	TRBV5-1	TRBJ2-1	-	CASSLEPALYNEQFF	TGCGCCAGCAGCTTGGAGCCGGCCCTCTACAATGAGCAGTTCTTC
-	TRBV5-5	TRBJ2-3	-	CASSPQGFGLADTQYF	TGTGCCAGCAGCCCCCAGGGATTCGGTCTGGCAGATACGCAGTATTTT
-	TRBV7-9	TRBJ2-5	-	CASNPFPGEETQYF	TGTGCCAGCAACCCATTTCCGGGGGAGGAGACCCAGTACTTC
once	TRBV29-1	TRBJ1-1	-	CSGRVANTEAFF	TGCAGCGGCAGGGTGGCGAACACTGAAGCTTTCTTT
-	TRBV20-1	TRBJ2-3	-	CSAPDKVSDTQYF	TGCAGTGCCCCGGACAAGGTGAGCGATACGCAGTATTTT
-	TRBV28	TRBJ1-4	-	CAIRQEPDKLFF	TGTGCCATCCGCCAGGAGCCTGACAAACTGTTTTTT
once	TRBV10-1	TRBJ1-2	-	CASSGDEGTGHYGYTF	TGCGCCAGCAGTGGGGATGAAGGGACTGGACACTATGGCTACACCTTC
few	TRBV6-2/TRBV6-3	TRBJ2-3	TRBD2	CASSATPSLAGGGDTQYF	TGTGCCAGCAGTGCCACCCCTTCTCTAGCGGGGGGCGGAGATACGCAGTATTTT
-	TRBV10-2	TRBJ1-1	-	CARASGPNTEAFF	TGCGCCCGGGCCAGCGGGCCGAACACTGAAGCTTTCTTT
-	TRBV25-1	TRBJ2-7	-	CASISGDPSYEQYF	TGTGCCAGCATCAGTGGAGATCCATCCTACGAGCAGTACTTC
few	TRBV20-1	TRBJ1-1	-	CSASQEGWAEAFF	TGCAGTGCTAGTCAAGAGGGTTGGGCTGAAGCTTTCTTT
-	TRBV3-1	TRBJ1-2	-	CASSAGAGDGYTF	TGTGCCAGCAGCGCCGGGGCAGGGGATGGCTACACCTTC
-	TRBV4-1	TRBJ1-2	TRBD1	CASSQNLQGQGGHGYTF	TGCGCCAGCAGCCAAAATCTCCAGGGACAGGGGGGTCATGGCTACACCTTC
-	TRBV24-1	TRBJ2-6	-	CATSDDGPGANVLTF	TGTGCCACCAGTGATGATGGGCCCGGGGCCAACGTCCTGACTTTC
-	TRBV5-8	TRBJ2-3	TRBD2	CASSRIAGGGTDTQYF	TGTGCCAGCAGCCGGATAGCGGGGGGGGGCACAGATACGCAGTATTTT
-	TRBV3-1	TRBJ1-2	-	CASSQAGVNYGYTF	TGTGCCAGCAGCCAAGCAGGAGTTAACTATGGCTACACCTTC
-	TRBV18	TRBJ2-1	-	CVSSPDGAFDEQFF	TGTGTCAGCTCACCGGACGGGGCGTTTGATGAGCAGTTCTTC
-	TRBV6-5	TRBJ2-7	-	CASSHRGRSSYEQYF	TGCGCCAGCAGCCACCGCGGACGGTCTTCCTACGAGCAGTACTTC
-	TRBV7-2	TRBJ2-5	-	CASSLAGPGSETQYF	TGTGCCAGCAGCTTAGCGGGTCCGGGTTCGGAGACCCAGTACTTC
-	TRBV6-1	TRBJ2-7	-	CASSEARREDEQYF	TGTGCCAGCAGTGAAGCTCGCAGGGAGGACGAGCAGTACTTC
-	TRBV28	TRBJ2-1	-	CASSLDGSSKQFF	TGTGCCAGCAGCCTTGACGGAAGCAGTAAGCAGTTCTTC
few	TRBV7-8	TRBJ1-1	-	CASSLGLGSNTEAFF	TGTGCCAGCAGCTTAGGGCTCGGATCGAACACTGAAGCTTTCTTT
-	TRBV25-1	TRBJ2-5	-	CASSELERGKTQYF	TGTGCCAGCAGTGAATTGGAGCGTGGGAAGACCCAGTACTTC
-	TRBV10-3	TRBJ2-2	TRBD2	CVISESGGSNTGELFF	TGTGTCATCAGTGAGTCGGGGGGTTCGAACACCGGGGAGCTGTTTTTT
-	TRBV5-1	TRBJ2-7	-	CASSYRQSYEQYF	TGCGCCAGCAGCTATCGACAGTCCTACGAGCAGTACTTC
-	TRBV6-5	TRBJ2-3	TRBD2	CASRGGLAGRTDTQYF	TGTGCCAGCAGGGGGGGACTAGCGGGGAGGACAGATACGCAGTATTTT